This paragraph covers one T cell receptor (beta chain) sequence. The sample belongs to a study of cytomegalovirus exposure and HLA in healthy donors. The germline V gene encodes CDR1 LNHNV and CDR2 YYDKDF (reference sequence). The CDR3 contains 13 residues. With 0 bases removed from V and 7 bases from J, the gap between germline ends came to 9 bases. The PCR contained 60 Vbeta and 13 Jbeta primers. Here immunoSEQ multiplex PCR was the method, and the copy in TCRdb shows in-frame clones only, minus some. The repertoire consists of 110,000 to 150,000 clones, with 80% to 90% occurring once and the leading ten covering more than 3.5%.

Input material: PBMCs. This receptor was identified in a woman between 35 and 50 years old in good health and CMV-seropositive. V usage is TRBV15 and J usage is TRBJ1-1, with no clear D. The CDR3 DNA reads TGTGCCACCAGCAGAGATCGACACAGTGAAGCTTTCTTT. Encoded protein: CATSRDRHSEAFF. Full variable domain (rest looked up from reference TRBV15 and TRBJ1-1): DAMVIQNPRYQVTQFGKPVTLSCSQTLNHNVMYWYQQKSSQAPKLLFHYYDKDFNNEADTPDNFQSRRPNTSFCFLDIRSPGLGDTAMYLCATSRDRHSEAFFGQGTRLTVV.